This TCR beta chain was identified during a study of cytomegalovirus exposure and HLA in healthy donors (dated by TCRdb to about 2017). The study in broad terms: An earlier analysis of roughly 500 of the donors reported 250 to 300 Gb of sequence data and some 100 million unique TCR beta sequences from 150 million to 200 million T cells. Roughly 300 gigabases of sequencing data and approximately 85 million unique TCR sequences were included in an early release covering around 600 HLA-typed donors. Of the 350 to 400 genotyped donors, approximately 83% fell in the genetic ancestry cluster associated with self-reported Caucasian donors. The study aimed to test whether signatures of past pathogen exposure could be identified by cataloging public T cell receptors. The study profiled the T cell repertoires of hundreds of subjects by immunosequencing and related them to cytomegalovirus serostatus. In addition to the first cohort of about 650 subjects, a separate validation cohort of 130 or so different subjects was used. To predict cytomegalovirus infection status, the study combined high-throughput TCR immunosequencing, statistical association of individual TCRs with disease status, and machine learning. A later analysis re-analyzed previously published TCR beta repertoires from about 600 donors and added high-resolution HLA genotyping to study TCR occurrence patterns. In the later analysis, no new phenotypic data were used to find candidate immune exposures; instead, reliance was placed on TCR beta sequences and their occurrence across donors. To decide whether each TCR beta V gene segment behaved as functional or pseudogenic, an earlier analysis of some 600 of the donors relied on high-throughput TCR beta sequencing. Donor age, sex, ethnicity and CMV serostatus were collected together with the repertoire data. Genome-wide SNP genotypes for about three fifths of the 666 donors were used in a later genetic analysis, which treated that subset as a discovery cohort. All discovery cohort repertoires had been generated on a single sequencing platform. HLA typing included class I and class II loci at four-digit resolution. Typing coverage varied by locus: about 620-640 donors for A, B, C, DRB1 and DQB1; under 550 for DQA1; over 600 for DPA1; approximately 450 for DPB1. Because of strong linkage in the cohort, four or five DR-DQ haplotypes were treated as single units for association and clustering. Across 300 to 500 genotyped donors of the cohort, an average of approximately 240,000 unique TCR beta nucleotide sequences per donor were sequenced, and approximately 19% of those sequences were non-productive.

The cohort consisted of 600 to 700 healthy bone marrow donors. At the time of sampling, all cohort members were nominally healthy, though unrecorded immune exposures were likely present. The donor tested CMV seropositive, placing the donor among the roughly 300 seropositive members of the cohort. Every donor gave a peripheral blood sample, and the peripheral blood mononuclear cells from that sample were used for TCR beta sequencing. The Qiagen DNeasy Blood Extraction Kit was used to extract genomic DNA from the blood cell samples. The protocol used for the library was the immunoSEQ multiplex PCR assay. For the multiplex PCR, a mixture combining 60 forward primers for TCR Vbeta segments and 13 reverse primers for TCR Jbeta segments was used. The CDR3 region of rearranged TCR beta genes was amplified from genomic DNA by a multiplex PCR assay. Amplified TCR beta libraries were sequenced as 87-base-pair reads on the Illumina HiSeq System. The original methods were these. A later analysis tallied 75 million to 95 million unique TCR beta chains across the 640 or so repertoires, and approximately 12 million of those chains were shared by two or more donors. Raw reads were error-corrected and collapsed into unique sequences by a nearest-neighbor algorithm in which closely related sequences were merged to remove PCR and sequencing errors. To assign V, D and J gene segments, CDR3 sequences were aligned to IMGT reference sequences. For a sequence to be retained, at least a six-nucleotide match to both a V gene segment and a J gene segment was required. A rearrangement was called productive if the CDR3 had no stop codons and remained in frame with V and J, and every other rearrangement was called non-productive. CDR3 was defined according to IMGT convention as the region running from the second conserved V-encoded cysteine to the conserved J-encoded phenylalanine. In an earlier analysis of just under 600 of the donors, sequences lacking an unambiguous match to a single V gene segment were excluded. An earlier analysis of under 750 of the donors called V segments functional above 56.7% productive rearrangements and segregating when the between-donor standard deviation exceeded 5%. A statistical classification framework was developed to diagnose cytomegalovirus status using the catalog of TCR beta chain sequences. In a later analysis, V and J genes were assigned by comparing TCR nucleotide sequences against IMGT/GENE-DB human TR gene sequences. A later analysis assigned CDR3 sequences and most-parsimonious VDJ recombination scenarios with the TCRdist pipeline. In a later analysis, every TCR beta chain was defined by the combination of its CDR3 amino acid sequence and its V-gene family, and reads without a unique V-gene family were dropped. A later analysis removed nearly 600 highly shared, low-generation-probability nucleotide sequences to deal with suspected cross-contamination and a sequencing artifact. In a later analysis, a clonal expansion index was calculated for each public chain from normalized within-repertoire ranks of inferred template counts. In a later analysis, generation probabilities were computed with a VDJ recombination model fitted to out-of-frame rearrangements, and the resulting probabilities were checked against IGoR. A later analysis scored TCR-TCR, TCR-HLA and TCR-CMV co-occurrence with hypergeometric tests, applying a repertoire-size bias correction to TCR pairs. False discovery rates were estimated in a later analysis by permuting HLA or CMV assignments 20 times. In a later analysis, co-occurring TCRs were grouped with DBSCAN, and TCRdist sequence similarity was added when clustering was performed within HLA-allele-positive subsets. Co-occurrence clustering excluded repertoires with fewer than 30,000 or more than 120,000 public chains, plus five with anomalous nucleotide sharing. In TCRdb, the immuneACCESS table is reduced to in-frame sequences with V and J assigned. These tables do not hold every clone; where another copy was compared, an unresolved V gene accounts for under half, and the others remain unexplained. From that table come the V and J calls and clone size; the DNA was used to work out D and trimming. Counted in this sample were approximately 150,000 clones; 70% to 80% of them appeared once. The ten most abundant clones make up 8.5% to 10% of the sample.

From the cysteine through the phenylalanine, the CDR3 covers 15 amino acids. The entry retains the CDR3 DNA only, 45 bases that are in frame from base 1. As encoded in the germline V gene (reference sequence), CDR1 is MNHEY while CDR2 is SMNVEV. V loses 0 bases of germline sequence and J loses 1 base, and the interval between the two ends is 7 bases. The paper as a whole reports these results and caveats: A later genetic analysis associated a missense DCLRE1C variant with V-gene and J-gene trimming of TCR beta chains, and an independent cohort replicated the association. A total of around 150 TCR beta chains were listed by the study as associated with cytomegalovirus. A further reported finding was that TCR beta sequences accurately predicted the HLA-A and HLA-B alleles for most subjects in the first cohort. Across donors, most TCR sequences were observed very rarely, whereas some public TCRs were present in many individuals. When HLA alleles, especially DR and DQ, strongly co-occurred, TCR associations were difficult to assign to individual alleles. A later analysis associated roughly 17,000 TCR beta sequences with specific HLA alleles at a false discovery rate of 0.05. Some IMGT-functional V segments, including TRBV6-2 and TRBV6-3, could not be told apart with the 87-base-pair reads, so those segments were excluded. Linkage disequilibrium might explain the correlated functional status among segregating V segments, but an unknown experimental factor could not be excluded. Because HLA typing was unavailable for some donors at each locus, only the typed subset was used in association tests. Seventeen rarely observed V segments, including chromosome 9 orphons, were excluded from the earlier analysis of some 590 of the donors because counts were too low. According to a later analysis, parvovirus B19, influenza, CMV and Epstein-Barr virus appeared linked to several top co-occurrence clusters. In an earlier analysis of 500 to 650 of the donors, most TCR beta V segments appeared in productive rearrangements about 87% or about 30% of the time, broadly matching IMGT annotations. According to the authors, the approach could potentially be generalized to other disease states and immunological phenotypes. The sequencing pipeline was judged likely to have produced a cluster of highly shared sequence variants as a technical artifact. Sequencing depth was assumed to be roughly uniform across donors in the presence/absence analyses, though that assumption may not hold. A later analysis found that HLA-associated TCR beta chains were more clonally expanded and had lower generation probabilities than equally common non-associated chains. Only TCR beta chains were sequenced in this cohort, and the absence of alpha or paired-chain data limited detectable features. Compared with the approximately 720-donor mean, donors in an Asian-associated ancestry cluster had fewer N-insertions in productive TCRs, according to a later genetic analysis. A few of the identified cytomegalovirus-associated TCR beta chains were confirmed in vitro to be specific for cytomegalovirus antigens. In a later analysis, TCR association rates were found to vary across HLA loci, with the most associated TCRs seen for DRB1 alleles and the fewest for HLA-C alleles. In both the original and validation cohorts, the classifier was reported to diagnose cytomegalovirus status with high specificity and sensitivity. The only immune exposure information available for the cohort was CMV serostatus. Most CMV-associated TCR beta chains appeared to be HLA-restricted in a later analysis, and the HLA associations seemed to be driven largely by CMV exposure.

Note on this clone: No antigen is known for it. The record has no base qualities; no much larger clone is one base away.

The source is a man between 18 and 35 years old in good health and CMV-seropositive. Sequenced: PBMCs. The chain employs TRBV27 and TRBJ1-3, and TRBD1 may be the D gene, going by 6 matching bases. DNA sequence: TGTGCCAGCAGTTTATCAAGGGGGTCTGGAAACACCATATATTTT. The resulting protein is CASSLSRGSGNTIYF.